The 9 T cell receptor beta chains in this list originate from one sample, sequenced in a study of blood T cell repertoires in COVID-19. Clones were read by immunoSEQ multiplex PCR, and TCRdb kept only the in-frame ones, dropping some. This table has about 380,000 clones, 88% appearing once. Material: PBMCs or T cells enriched from blood (not recorded which). Receptors originate from a woman between 18 and 30 years old who had recovered from COVID-19.

On this clone: The same CDR3 can be traced to other DNA sequences in this sample. The chain uses TRBV2 and TRBJ1-2; TRBD1 is a possible D gene (6 bases). The germline V gene has CDR1 SNHLY and CDR2 FYNNEI. Trimming cost V 4 bases and J 1 base, with 7 bases left between them. This CDR3 has 13 amino acids. The CDR3, as DNA: TGTGCCAGCAGTGTGGACAGTAACTATGGCTACACCTTC. This encodes CASSVDSNYGYTF.

This clone was detected a few times. The V gene is TRBV20-1, the J gene TRBJ1-5; D gene unclear. Germline-derived CDR1 and CDR2 are DFQATT and SNEGSKA (reference sequence). The CDR3 contains 13 residues. With 3 bases removed from V and 4 bases from J, the gap between germline ends came to 10 bases. CDR3 residues: CSASRDTNQPQHF. DNA of the CDR3: TGCAGTGCTAGTCGAGACACTAATCAGCCCCAGCATTTT.

CDR3 loop: CASSSGTSLEKLFF. In nucleotides, the CDR3 is TGCGCCAGCAGTTCCGGGACAAGCTTGGAAAAACTGTTTTTT. This chain connects TRBV4-1 to TRBJ1-4; possibly TRBD1 for D (6 bases). Looked up from germline, CDR1 is MGHRA and CDR2 is YSYEKL. The CDR3 totals 14 residues. V dropped 6 bases and J dropped 8 bases, with 16 bases sitting between them.

J is TRBJ2-5 and V is TRBV7-8; D perhaps matches TRBD1 (6 bases). The CDR3 sequence is 14 residues long. V lost 4 bases and J 5 bases, leaving 14 bases between the germline ends. CDR1 and CDR2 from the germline V gene are SGHVS and FQNEAQ. In DNA form, the CDR3 reads TGTGCCAGCAGCTCCAATGACAGGCCTGAGACCCAGTACTTC. Translating gives CASSSNDRPETQYF.

The rearrangement links TRBV3-1 (or the pseudogene TRBV3-2) to TRBJ2-3; possible D gene TRBD2, 5 bases. Germline CDR1 and CDR2: LGHDT and YNNKEL (reference sequence). The CDR3 contains 16 residues. Trimming removed 3 bases at V and 0 bases at J, with 13 bases between. Here the CDR3 DNA reads TGTGCCAGCAGCCATGAGGTAGCGCAGAGCACAGATACGCAGTATTTT. Protein product: CASSHEVAQSTDTQYF.

V and J are TRBV5-4 and TRBJ1-1, with 7 nucleotides matching TRBD1. The CDR3 totals 16 residues. Germline CDR1 reads SGHNT; CDR2 reads YYREEE (reference sequence). V was pared by 4 bases and J by 4 bases, with 13 bases of the junction left unmatched. The CDR3 region is CASSPIGRGLITEAFF. CDR3 DNA: TGTGCCAGCAGCCCCATCGGGAGGGGGCTAATCACTGAAGCTTTCTTT.

The genes are TRBV18 and TRBJ1-2; 12 bases align to TRBD1. CDR1 is KGHSH and CDR2 is LQKENI in the germline V gene. Trimming took 3 bases from V and 8 from J; bases not matched to a gene: 4. This CDR3 has 14 amino acids. The CDR3 sequence is CASSPGTGGEGYTF. CDR3 DNA: TGTGCCAGCTCACCCGGGACAGGGGGCGAAGGCTACACCTTC.

V usage is TRBV6-1 and J usage is TRBJ1-4; TRBD1 matches 8 bases. Germline V gives CDR1 MNHNS, CDR2 SASEGT. The CDR3 covers 14 residues. After removal of 3 bases from V and 3 bases from J, the junction contained 0 bases not matched to a gene. The DNA of the CDR3 is TGTGCCAGCAGTGAGACAGGGGCTAATGAAAAACTGTTTTTT. It is translated as CASSETGANEKLFF.

The chain is built from TRBV2 and TRBJ1-5; TRBD1 is a possible D gene (6 bases). The ends were cut back, 6 bases at V and 7 bases at J, with 13 bases in the middle. Germline V gives CDR1 SNHLY, CDR2 FYNNEI. The CDR3 is 13 residues long. The CDR3 bases are TGTGCCAGCAGAACAGGGTTCGGGCAGCCCCAGCATTTT. It codes for CASRTGFGQPQHF.